This note documents a single T cell receptor (beta chain) sequence. Its antigen is still unknown. Generated by immunoSEQ multiplex PCR, the TCRdb table keeps only in-frame clones and is missing some. The data show approximately 61,000 clones, around 90% seen once. With 0 bases removed from V and 8 bases from J, the gap between germline ends came to 14 bases. This CDR3 is 16 amino acids long. Germline-derived CDR1 and CDR2 are MNHEY and SVGAGI. The sample is drawn from a study of PD-1 blockade in classical Hodgkin lymphoma. Study-wide results and caveats: TCR diversity at baseline was reported to be reduced in newly diagnosed patients relative to healthy donors. In CD4+ cells, TCR diversity went up significantly by C4D1, but in CD8+ cells it did not.

As for time point: cycle 4 day 1 (C4D1), after less than 7 weeks of nivolumab. Brentuximab vedotin exposure varied, and every patient relapsed after autologous stem cell transplantation. Here the sequenced sample was peripheral blood mononuclear cells (PBMCs), taken before the fourth cycle of nivolumab. This clonotype was obtained from a human donor with classical Hodgkin lymphoma. The chain uses TRBV6-5 and TRBJ1-6; D not certain. DNA of the CDR3: TGTGCCAGCAGTTACTCCTACAGTCTTCGGGATTCACCCCTCCACTTT. It encodes CASSYSYSLRDSPLHF.